This T cell receptor beta chain was retrieved from a study of blood T cell repertoires in COVID-19. Turning to the study itself: Specimens from acute and convalescent COVID-19 originated in the United States, Italy and Spain.

On this clone itself: The junction departs from germline at one end; a sequencing error may be responsible.

Seattle patients were enrolled while actively infected and followed longitudinally. The CDR3 runs 9 residues. Germline values: CDR1 SGHTS, CDR2 YDEGEE. Repertoires were generated with immunoSEQ multiplex PCR, while TCRdb's copy carries only in-frame clones and drops some. The repertoire holds 190,000 or so clones, with approximately 86% as singletons. The sequence was collected from a man aged 55 to 70 with COVID-19, enrolled during active disease. The chain couples TRBV5-8 to TRBJ1-4; the D is unclear. The specimen sequenced was peripheral blood. The CDR3: CASSLDRVF. CDR3 in DNA: TGTGCCAGCAGCTTGGACCGGGTTTTT.